This TCR beta chain was retrieved from a study of response to subunit inactivated influenza vaccine. MiXCR, applied by TCRdb to the RT-PCR reads, yields one record per CDR3 protein. The sample yields roughly 780,000 distinct CDR3 sequences, about a fifth seen once. This clonotype was counted only a few times. As yet, its antigen is unknown. CDR3 length: 14 amino acids. The germline V gene encodes CDR1 MNHEY and CDR2 SMNVEV (reference sequence). V lost 7 bases to trimming and J lost 5 bases; unmatched junction nucleotides: 10. Study-wide results and limits: The authors proposed limited new T cell recruitment per seasonal influenza vaccination.

The rearrangement joins TRBV27 to TRBJ2-5, with 7 positions matching TRBD2. The source material was PBMCs from blood, sampled 5 to 6 days after vaccination. The TCR originated in a man aged 50 to 60 who received an inactivated influenza vaccine. The CDR3 here is CASNSLAVRETQYF. The CDR3 region has the DNA TGTGCCAGCAATTCCCTAGCGGTGCGGGAGACCCAGTACTTC.